This paragraph reports one T cell receptor (beta chain). Its antigen is undetermined. The data were produced by immunoSEQ multiplex PCR, yet TCRdb's version contains in-frame clones alone and is incomplete. This table holds about 67,000 clones, about nine tenths found once. This CDR3 comprises 16 residues. V shed 5 bases, J shed 2 bases, and the junction held 2 bases outside the gene matches. The germline V gene has CDR1 SGHTA and CDR2 FQGTGA. The sample is drawn from a study of OX40 agonist ivuxolimab in advanced cancers. Study conclusions and caveats: There was clonal expansion of CD4+ and CD8+ blood T cells by week 6 at 0.1 to 3.0 mg/kg. CD4+ T cells averaged fewer expanded clones than CD8+ T cells.

The origin of this receptor is an adult with an advanced solid tumor such as melanoma, head and neck, liver or kidney cancer. The specimen comprised CD4+ or CD8+ T cells sorted from blood, sampled in a trial of the OX40 agonist ivuxolimab. V is TRBV7-3 and J is TRBJ2-1; TRBD2 aligns across 14 bases. The CDR3 here is CASSTGLAGAYNEQFF. The CDR3 nucleotides are TGTGCCAGCAGCACGGGACTAGCGGGAGCCTACAATGAGCAGTTCTTC.